The 18 T cell receptor beta chains given below trace back to one sample, sequenced in a study of blood T cell repertoires in COVID-19. Assay: immunoSEQ multiplex PCR; the TCRdb copy retains only in-frame clones and omits some. The sample carries approximately 94,000 clones, roughly 88% recorded once. Sequenced sample: peripheral blood. The receptors here all came from a human donor in a cohort sampled during active COVID-19.

The V call is TRBV4-1, the J call TRBJ2-1, with TRBD2 identical over 9 bases. CDR1 MGHRA and CDR2 YSYEKL come from the germline V gene. Trimming took 4 bases from V and 4 from J; bases not matched to a gene: 17. The CDR3 extends over 19 amino acids. For the CDR3, the DNA is TGCGCCAGCAGCCCCCTTCTATCTTTAGCGGGAGTGGGTTACAATGAGCAGTTCTTC. Residues: CASSPLLSLAGVGYNEQFF.

The V call is TRBV27, the J call TRBJ2-7, with 7 bases identical to TRBD2. After removal of 3 bases from V and 4 bases from J, the junction contained 21 bases not matched to a gene. Germline V lookup: CDR1 MNHEY, CDR2 SMNVEV (reference sequence). This CDR3 contains 19 residues. CDR3 sequence reads: CASSFPFQTVASGIYEQYF. The DNA for the CDR3 is TGTGCCAGCAGTTTCCCATTCCAGACGGTGGCTAGCGGAATATACGAGCAGTACTTC.

The chain carries TRBV6-6 and TRBJ2-7, with no clear D. Germline values: CDR1 MNHNY, CDR2 SVGAGI (reference sequence). Trimming shortened V by 0 bases and J by 0 bases, and 6 bases separated the two germline ends. This CDR3 is built from 14 residues. CDR3 loop: CASSYSAFSYEQYF. CDR3 coding DNA: TGTGCCAGCAGTTACTCAGCCTTCTCCTACGAGCAGTACTTC.

This clone was counted a few times. This chain connects TRBV6-5 to TRBJ1-1, with TRBD1 identical over 9 bases. CDR1 and CDR2 from the germline V gene are MNHEY and SVGAGI. The CDR3 contains 14 residues. The junction had 5 bases not matched to a gene; V was cut back by 2 bases and J by 7 bases. The CDR3: CASSYTDRGIEAFF. CDR3 nucleotides: TGTGCCAGCAGTTACACCGACAGGGGGATTGAAGCTTTCTTT.

This chain links TRBV19 with TRBJ1-2; 7 bases are shared with TRBD1. The length of the CDR3 is 17 residues. Germline values: CDR1 LNHDA, CDR2 SQIVND (reference sequence). V trimming: 6 bases; J trimming: 1 base; junction bases outside the gene matches: 14. CDR3 amino acids: CASSSYKGTVLNYGYTF. In DNA, the CDR3 is TGTGCCAGTAGCTCTTACAAGGGGACAGTTCTTAACTATGGCTACACCTTC.

This rearrangement joins TRBV7-9 to TRBJ2-7; TRBD1 aligns across 11 bases. CDR1 is SEHNR, CDR2 FQNEAQ, per germline (reference sequence). The ends lost 5 bases at V and 6 bases at J; junction bases unmatched: 6. This CDR3 has 14 residues. The CDR3 is CASSRTGQGGEQYF. The CDR3 DNA follows: TGTGCCAGCAGCCGCACGGGACAGGGGGGCGAGCAGTACTTC.

This chain joins TRBV7-9 and TRBJ1-1; TRBD1 aligns across 9 bases. This CDR3 has 17 residues. CDR1 and CDR2 from the germline V gene are SEHNR and FQNEAQ (reference sequence). V lost 3 bases, J lost 0 bases, and 8 bases stayed unmatched. As DNA, the CDR3 is TGTGCCAGCAGCTTTCCGGGACAGGGATCCATGAACACTGAAGCTTTCTTT. The encoded protein is CASSFPGQGSMNTEAFF.

This chain uses TRBV4-1 with TRBJ1-2; possibly TRBD1 for D (6 bases). V shed 3 bases and J shed 4 bases, with 24 bases lying between them. Germline V lookup: CDR1 MGHRA, CDR2 YSYEKL. CDR3 length equals 18 residues. As DNA, the CDR3 is TGCGCCAGCAGCCAGAAGAGGAAACGGGACACCTCATTCTATGGCTACACCTTC. This gives the protein CASSQKRKRDTSFYGYTF.

The genes are TRBV7-9 and TRBJ2-4; 7 bases map to TRBD1. With 5 bases clipped from V and 3 bases from J, the junction kept 4 bases outside the gene matches. Per the germline V gene, CDR1 is SEHNR and CDR2 is FQNEAQ (reference sequence). CDR3 length: 14 residues. The CDR3 DNA sequence: TGTGCCAGCAGCCCACGGGACAGCAAAAACATTCAGTACTTC. It codes for CASSPRDSKNIQYF.

The V gene is TRBV18, the J gene TRBJ1-4; D is undetermined. Trimming cost V 3 bases and J 7 bases, with 12 bases left between them. This CDR3 is built from 14 residues. Germline V gives CDR1 KGHSH, CDR2 LQKENI. The CDR3 sequence: CASSPTRAGEKLFF. CDR3 coding DNA: TGTGCCAGCTCACCCACAAGGGCGGGTGAAAAACTGTTTTTT.

The V gene is TRBV5-1, the J gene TRBJ1-1; TRBD1 is a possible D gene (5 bases). Germline V gene data show CDR1 as SGHRS and CDR2 as YFSETQ. The V end lost 1 base, the J end lost 2 bases, and 6 bases lay between the germline ends. CDR3 size: 13 residues. CDR3 protein: CASSLQGNTEAFF. The CDR3 bases are TGCGCCAGCAGCTTGCAGGGAAACACTGAAGCTTTCTTT.

The V call is TRBV18, the J call TRBJ1-4; a possible D gene is TRBD1 (5 bases). With 3 bases removed from V and 10 bases from J, the gap between germline ends came to 15 bases. The CDR3 is made up of 14 amino acids. Per germline, CDR1 KGHSH and CDR2 LQKENI. The CDR3 bases are TGTGCCAGCTCACCCCCCACCAGGGAGGGAAAACTGTTTTTT. This encodes CASSPPTREGKLFF.

The chain links TRBV28 to TRBJ1-2; possible D gene TRBD1, 6 bases. The CDR3 spans 14 residues. The V gene's germline CDR1 is MDHEN and CDR2 SYDVKM. Trimming stripped 3 bases from V and 2 bases from J, with 10 bases between. CDR3 loop: CASSFWTENYGYTF. Written as DNA, the CDR3 is TGTGCCAGCAGTTTCTGGACAGAGAACTATGGCTACACCTTC.

J is TRBJ2-3 and V is TRBV4-3; maybe TRBD2 (6 bases). Trimming removed 2 bases from V and 0 bases from J, with 15 bases in between. The germline V gene has CDR1 LGHNA and CDR2 YSLEER. The CDR3 loop spans 17 amino acids. CDR3 coding DNA: TGCGCCAGCAGCCAACGGGGGACCCCTACTAGCACAGATACGCAGTATTTT. This encodes CASSQRGTPTSTDTQYF.

The V and J genes are TRBV6-6 and TRBJ1-6, with 7 bases identical to TRBD1. The CDR3 is made up of 14 amino acids. Germline lookup yields CDR1 MNHNY and CDR2 SVGAGI (reference sequence). J was trimmed by 5 bases and V by 6 bases; bases with no gene match: 4. The CDR3: CASRGTADNSPLHF. The CDR3 region has the DNA TGTGCCAGCAGGGGGACAGCCGATAATTCACCCCTCCACTTT.

The chain has TRBV27 and TRBJ1-4; perhaps TRBD1 as D (5 bases). CDR1 and CDR2 (germline): MNHEY, SMNVEV (reference sequence). V was trimmed by 2 bases and J by 0 bases, leaving 7 bases between them. This CDR3 region has 15 residues. The CDR3 loop is CASSLRGTTNEKLFF. CDR3 in DNA: TGTGCCAGCAGTTTAAGGGGAACAACTAATGAAAAACTGTTTTTT.

Regarding this clone: The identical CDR3 is also encoded by other nucleotide sequences in the sample. The rearrangement uses TRBV6-2 or TRBV6-3 and TRBJ2-2; no clear D. Per the germline V gene, CDR1 is MNHEY and CDR2 is SVGEGT. V dropped 2 bases and J dropped 4 bases, with 5 bases sitting between them. The CDR3 is 13 amino acids. The CDR3 DNA reads as TGTGCCAGCAGTTACGCGTCCACCGGGGAGCTGTTTTTT. Translated: CASSYASTGELFF.

The chain couples TRBV28 to TRBJ2-7; 7 bases align to TRBD1. The CDR3 has 14 amino acids. With 6 bases clipped from V and 3 bases from J, the junction kept 8 bases outside the gene matches. Germline values: CDR1 MDHEN, CDR2 SYDVKM. The CDR3 sequence: CASRPDRVVYEQYF. CDR3 DNA sequence: TGTGCCAGCAGACCAGACAGGGTTGTCTACGAGCAGTACTTC.